This T cell receptor (beta chain) was captured in a study of technical replicates of blood from several donors. Repertoires were generated with immunoSEQ multiplex PCR, while TCRdb's copy carries only in-frame clones and drops some. This table has over 70,000 clones, over 90% appearing once. This CDR3 has 16 residues. V lost 0 bases and J 2 bases, leaving 13 bases between the germline ends. Per germline, CDR1 LGHNA and CDR2 YSLEER. Input material: PBMCs. The V and J genes are TRBV4-3 and TRBJ1-2; possible D gene TRBD1, 6 bases. This TCR was sampled from a human donor in good health. Some clones in this sample may be carry-over from other donors' samples. The CDR3 reads CASSQEVVGANYGYTF. The CDR3, as DNA: TGCGCCAGCAGCCAAGAGGTGGTGGGGGCAAACTATGGCTACACCTTC.